The rows below give T cell receptor beta chains drawn from one sample of a study of T-cell reconstitution after alpha-beta-depleted transplantation in children. TCRdb fed the PCR reads into MiXCR, producing one record per CDR3 protein. The sample yields approximately 400,000 distinct CDR3 sequences, 15% to 20% seen once. The specimen was PBMCs, mostly from graft donor cells, collected 360 days after TCRalphabeta/CD19-depleted stem cell transplant. The receptors here all came from a boy in the first two years of life who had a stem cell transplant for Wiskott-Aldrich syndrome, so the T cells may come from the graft donor. Each CDR3 is given with its conserved first and last residue. Fields, in order: V gene, J gene, clone size, D gene, CDR3 DNA, CDR3 protein. D genes are given only for firm matches. Only part of the rows carry a size: once, few, many, or a class if the clone is expanded.

V gene: TRBV5-5
J gene: TRBJ2-7
clone size: few
D gene: -
CDR3 DNA: TGTGCCAGCAGCCGATCCGGCGGCCTTCCTACCTACGAGCAGTACTTC
CDR3 protein: CASSRSGGLPTYEQYF

V gene: TRBV4-3
J gene: TRBJ2-2
clone size: few
D gene: TRBD2
CDR3 DNA: TGCGCCAGCTCCCCAGCGGGAGTTTCCGGGGAGCTGTTTTTT
CDR3 protein: CASSPAGVSGELFF

V gene: TRBV7-8
J gene: TRBJ2-1
clone size: few
D gene: TRBD2
CDR3 DNA: TGTGCCAGCAGCTTTAGCGGGAATGTCTACAATGAGCAGTTCTTC
CDR3 protein: CASSFSGNVYNEQFF

V gene: TRBV10-3
J gene: TRBJ2-1
clone size: -
D gene: TRBD2
CDR3 DNA: TGTGCTTCCCAGCGGGGAGGCTCCTACAATGAGCAGTTCTTC
CDR3 protein: CASQRGGSYNEQFF

V gene: TRBV20-1
J gene: TRBJ2-3
clone size: -
D gene: -
CDR3 DNA: TGCAGTGCTAGAGAGGCCCCGAGAAGGGCAGGAGATACGCAGTATTTT
CDR3 protein: CSAREAPRRAGDTQYF

V gene: TRBV9
J gene: TRBJ2-1
clone size: -
D gene: TRBD2
CDR3 DNA: TGTGCCAGCAGCCCCCGACTAGCGGGAGGGCCCCACAATGAGCAGTTCTTC
CDR3 protein: CASSPRLAGGPHNEQFF

V gene: TRBV21-1
J gene: TRBJ2-3
clone size: -
D gene: -
CDR3 DNA: TGTGCCAGCAGCCTCAAGCCCGGGACAGGGACAGATACGCAGTATTTT
CDR3 protein: CASSLKPGTGTDTQYF

V gene: TRBV4-1
J gene: TRBJ1-5
clone size: -
D gene: -
CDR3 DNA: TGCGCCAGCAGCCGAGGTGTGGCGGTTAATCAGCCCCAGCATTTT
CDR3 protein: CASSRGVAVNQPQHF

V gene: TRBV20-1
J gene: TRBJ2-7
clone size: many
D gene: -
CDR3 DNA: TGCAGTGCTAGCTCCCTACGTCAGGTTGTCTACGAGCAGTACTTC
CDR3 protein: CSASSLRQVVYEQYF

V gene: TRBV5-1
J gene: TRBJ1-6
clone size: few
D gene: -
CDR3 DNA: TGCGCCAGCAGCTTGGCTACCAGGTCCTATAATTCACCCCTCCACTTT
CDR3 protein: CASSLATRSYNSPLHF

V gene: TRBV3-1
J gene: TRBJ1-2
clone size: few
D gene: -
CDR3 DNA: TGTGCCAGCAGCCAACTCGATACAGGGATCGATGGCTACACCTTC
CDR3 protein: CASSQLDTGIDGYTF

V gene: TRBV11-2
J gene: TRBJ2-5
clone size: -
D gene: TRBD2
CDR3 DNA: TGTGCCAGCAGCTTAACAAGGACTAGCGGGAGGGCCTGGGAGACCCAGTACTTC
CDR3 protein: CASSLTRTSGRAWETQYF

V gene: TRBV29-1
J gene: TRBJ2-1
clone size: -
D gene: -
CDR3 DNA: TGCAGCGTTGTAAGGGGAGGCGGGGTTAGCTCCTACAATGAGCAGTTCTTC
CDR3 protein: CSVVRGGGVSSYNEQFF

V gene: TRBV12-3/TRBV12-4
J gene: TRBJ1-4
clone size: -
D gene: -
CDR3 DNA: TGTGCCAGCAGTTTCGGGTTTAGTGAAAAACTGTTTTTT
CDR3 protein: CASSFGFSEKLFF

V gene: TRBV6-5
J gene: TRBJ2-1
clone size: -
D gene: -
CDR3 DNA: TGTGCCAGCAGTTCTGACAGGGACTATAGCTCCTACAATGAGCAGTTCTTC
CDR3 protein: CASSSDRDYSSYNEQFF

V gene: TRBV10-3
J gene: TRBJ2-5
clone size: -
D gene: TRBD2
CDR3 DNA: TGTGCCATCAGCAACGGACTAGCCCAAGAGACCCAGTATTTC
CDR3 protein: CAISNGLAQETQYF

V gene: TRBV20-1
J gene: TRBJ2-1
clone size: few
D gene: -
CDR3 DNA: TGCAGTGCTAAAGCCGAGGGCAATGAGCAGTTCTTC
CDR3 protein: CSAKAEGNEQFF

V gene: TRBV12-5
J gene: TRBJ2-6
clone size: many
D gene: -
CDR3 DNA: TGTGCTAGTGGTGCGTCTGGGGCCAACGTCCTGACTTTC
CDR3 protein: CASGASGANVLTF

V gene: TRBV5-6
J gene: TRBJ2-3
clone size: few
D gene: -
CDR3 DNA: TGTGCCAGCAGCTTCTGGAGCACAGATACGCAGTATTTT
CDR3 protein: CASSFWSTDTQYF

V gene: TRBV10-3
J gene: TRBJ2-3
clone size: -
D gene: -
CDR3 DNA: TGTGCCATCAGTGAGGGGGTCTCCCCTGGCACAGATACGCAGTATTTT
CDR3 protein: CAISEGVSPGTDTQYF

V gene: TRBV9
J gene: TRBJ2-7
clone size: few
D gene: -
CDR3 DNA: TGTGCCAGGGGAGCGTACGAGCAGTACTTC
CDR3 protein: CARGAYEQYF

V gene: TRBV11-2
J gene: TRBJ1-1
clone size: -
D gene: -
CDR3 DNA: TGTGCCAGCAGCTTAGGTCCGGGGACTGAAGCTTTCTTT
CDR3 protein: CASSLGPGTEAFF

V gene: TRBV20-1
J gene: TRBJ2-3
clone size: few
D gene: -
CDR3 DNA: TGCAGTGCTAAAAAGGGACTCCGAAGCACAGATACGCAGTATTTT
CDR3 protein: CSAKKGLRSTDTQYF

V gene: TRBV20-1
J gene: TRBJ1-1
clone size: -
D gene: TRBD1
CDR3 DNA: TGCAGTGCCTTTCGACAGGGTTCTGAAGCTTTCTTT
CDR3 protein: CSAFRQGSEAFF

V gene: TRBV5-5
J gene: TRBJ2-7
clone size: -
D gene: -
CDR3 DNA: TGTGCCAGCAGCTTGGCGCCTCCGGGGGTCTCCTACGAGCAGTACTTC
CDR3 protein: CASSLAPPGVSYEQYF

V gene: TRBV5-1
J gene: TRBJ2-3
clone size: -
D gene: -
CDR3 DNA: TGCGCCAGCAGACCACCCCATCTAGCGACTAGCACAGATACGCAGTATTTT
CDR3 protein: CASRPPHLATSTDTQYF

V gene: TRBV12-3/TRBV12-4
J gene: TRBJ1-5
clone size: -
D gene: -
CDR3 DNA: TGTGCCAGCAGTCCTCAGATAGGAAGCAATCAGCCCCAGCATTTT
CDR3 protein: CASSPQIGSNQPQHF

V gene: TRBV5-5
J gene: TRBJ1-6
clone size: few
D gene: -
CDR3 DNA: TGTGCCAGCAGCTTCTATTCCCGGACTACAACTAATTCACCCCTCCACTTT
CDR3 protein: CASSFYSRTTTNSPLHF

V gene: TRBV3-1
J gene: TRBJ2-5
clone size: -
D gene: TRBD1
CDR3 DNA: TGTGCCAGCAGCCAGGCGAGGACAGGGGAAGAGACCCAGTACTTC
CDR3 protein: CASSQARTGEETQYF

V gene: TRBV11-2
J gene: TRBJ2-7
clone size: -
D gene: -
CDR3 DNA: TGTGCCAGCAGCTTAGTGACCTCCACCGAATACGAGCAGTACTTC
CDR3 protein: CASSLVTSTEYEQYF

V gene: TRBV5-1
J gene: TRBJ1-1
clone size: few
D gene: -
CDR3 DNA: TGCGCCAGCAGCTTCCGGTGGCCCCCTATTAACACTGAAGCTTTCTTT
CDR3 protein: CASSFRWPPINTEAFF

V gene: TRBV24-1
J gene: TRBJ2-5
clone size: -
D gene: TRBD1
CDR3 DNA: TGTGCCACCAGTGATTTGGGACGGACAGGAGCCAGGACCCAGTACTTC
CDR3 protein: CATSDLGRTGARTQYF

V gene: TRBV30
J gene: TRBJ2-5
clone size: few
D gene: -
CDR3 DNA: TGTGCCTGGAGTGTAAGTCGGGCTGAGACCCAGTACTTC
CDR3 protein: CAWSVSRAETQYF

V gene: TRBV20-1
J gene: TRBJ2-3
clone size: few
D gene: -
CDR3 DNA: TGCAGTGCTATGGCCCCCCGACAGACCGCTAGCACAGATACGCAGTATTTT
CDR3 protein: CSAMAPRQTASTDTQYF

V gene: TRBV6-5
J gene: TRBJ2-1
clone size: -
D gene: TRBD2
CDR3 DNA: TGTGCCAGCCGTTTTCGGGGGGTGTCGTACAATGAGCAGTTCTTC
CDR3 protein: CASRFRGVSYNEQFF

V gene: TRBV14
J gene: TRBJ2-1
clone size: few
D gene: TRBD2
CDR3 DNA: TGTGCCAGCAGCCCTATAGCGGGACCTTCCTACAATGAGCAGTTCTTC
CDR3 protein: CASSPIAGPSYNEQFF

V gene: TRBV4-1
J gene: TRBJ2-3
clone size: -
D gene: TRBD2
CDR3 DNA: TGCGCCAGCAGCCGCCCTCTAGTTACTAGCGGGGGGCCCCGCACAGATACGCAGTATTTT
CDR3 protein: CASSRPLVTSGGPRTDTQYF